Presented here are 16 T cell receptor beta chains from one specimen sequenced in a study of blood T cell repertoires in COVID-19. Clones were sequenced by immunoSEQ multiplex PCR, and TCRdb holds only the in-frame ones, with some missing. The table has 200,000 to 300,000 clones, about 93% seen once; the top ten hold around 0.9%. Sample: peripheral blood. These receptor sequences come from a man under 40 with COVID-19, enrolled during active disease.

The V call is TRBV7-9, the J call TRBJ1-1; D remains ambiguous. Looked up from germline, CDR1 is SEHNR and CDR2 is FQNEAQ (reference sequence). This CDR3 is built from 14 residues. The V end was cut by 1 base, the J end by 2 bases, with 8 bases between. The CDR3 DNA reads as TGTGCCAGCAGCTTAGGATCAGATAACACTGAAGCTTTCTTT. Translated: CASSLGSDNTEAFF.

This clone was picked up a small number of times. This chain joins TRBV7-2 and TRBJ2-7; the match to TRBD1 covers 7 bases. This CDR3 is built from 12 residues. V dropped 3 bases and J dropped 9; count of bases not matched to a gene: 5. Per the germline V gene, CDR1 is SGHTA and CDR2 is FQGNSA. The CDR3 region has the DNA TGTGCCAGCAGCTTCGACAGGGCCGGGCAGTACTTC. Amino acids: CASSFDRAGQYF. Drawing the rest from reference TRBV7-2 and TRBJ2-7, the complete variable domain is GAGVSQSPSNKVTEKGKDVELRCDPISGHTALYWYRQSLGQGLEFLIYFQGNSAPDKSGLPSDRFSAERTGGSVSTLTIQRTQQEDSAVYLCASSFDRAGQYFGPGTRLTVT.

V usage is TRBV7-3 and J usage is TRBJ2-2; 7 nucleotides align to TRBD2. Germline V CDR1 and CDR2: SGHTA, FQGTGA. The CDR3 is 17 amino acids. J lost 5 bases, V lost 0 bases, and 9 bases had no gene match. The CDR3, as DNA: TGTGCCAGCAGCTTAACCGCCAGCGGGGTAGGAACCGGGGAGCTGTTTTTT. This sequence encodes CASSLTASGVGTGELFF.

The V gene is TRBV27, the J gene TRBJ1-5; D is perhaps TRBD1 (6 bases). The CDR3 is 17 residues long. The ends were cut back, 5 bases at V and 2 bases at J, with 19 bases in the middle. Germline lookup yields CDR1 MNHEY and CDR2 SMNVEV (reference sequence). CDR3 sequence reads: CASSPDYRAWGNQPQHF. In DNA form, the CDR3 reads TGTGCCAGCAGTCCGGATTACAGGGCTTGGGGCAATCAGCCCCAGCATTTT.

The genes are TRBV3-1 (or the pseudogene TRBV3-2) and TRBJ2-7, with D hard to call. V was trimmed by 0 bases and J by 5 bases, leaving 5 bases between them. Germline V gene data show CDR1 as LGHDT and CDR2 as YNNKEL (reference sequence). The CDR3 totals 12 residues. The CDR3 bases are TGTGCCAGCAGCCAAGAGGCCCACGAGCAGTACTTC. Translation: CASSQEAHEQYF.

This chain uses TRBV6-5 with TRBJ2-2; tentative D call: TRBD1 (5 bases). Trimming shortened V by 0 bases and J by 6 bases, and 14 bases separated the two germline ends. Germline V gene data show CDR1 as MNHEY and CDR2 as SVGAGI. There are 16 residues in the CDR3. CDR3 nucleotide sequence: TGTGCCAGCAGTTACTCCTCAGGGTTGAGTCCCGGGGAGCTGTTTTTT. It specifies CASSYSSGLSPGELFF.

J is TRBJ2-1 and V is TRBV9; perhaps TRBD2 as D (7 bases). V was clipped by 4 bases and J by 5 bases, with 16 bases between them. The CDR3 is 15 residues long. CDR1 and CDR2 (germline): SGDLS, YYNGEE. This chain's CDR3 is CASSRTGGGNNEQFF. The CDR3 nucleotides read TGTGCCAGCAGCCGGACGGGGGGCGGGAACAATGAGCAGTTCTTC.

V is TRBV9 and J is TRBJ1-4; TRBD1 matches at 7 bases. Germline-derived CDR1 and CDR2 are SGDLS and YYNGEE. The CDR3 spans 19 residues. V dropped 3 bases and J dropped 0; count of bases not matched to a gene: 14. This chain's CDR3 is CASSASAIHGTATNEKLFF. Written as DNA, the CDR3 is TGTGCCAGCAGCGCCTCTGCTATTCACGGGACAGCAACTAATGAAAAACTGTTTTTT.

The V call is TRBV6-6, the J call TRBJ1-2; 9 positions match TRBD1. This CDR3 is built from 14 residues. The germline V gene encodes CDR1 MNHNY and CDR2 SVGAGI (reference sequence). V was clipped by 6 bases and J by 7 bases; unmatched bases: 9. The CDR3, as DNA: TGTGCCAGCAGGGAAGAACAGGGGGCCAGTGGCTACACCTTC. Protein product: CASREEQGASGYTF.

The chain is built from TRBV4-2 and TRBJ1-2; D remains ambiguous. The CDR3 consists of 14 residues. In germline, CDR1 is LGHNA, CDR2 YNFKEQ. V was cut by 0 bases and J by 7 bases, with 12 bases left in between. The CDR3 region is CASSQDTGKRGYTF. The DNA for the CDR3 is TGTGCCAGCAGCCAAGATACGGGGAAGCGTGGCTACACCTTC.

The CDR3 nucleotides are TGCGCCAGCAGCCAAGTCGCGATTGGGGGGAGCAATCAGCCCCAGCATTTT. Amino acids: CASSQVAIGGSNQPQHF. The chain carries TRBV4-1 and TRBJ1-5; tentative D call: TRBD1 (5 bases). CDR1 and CDR2 from the germline V gene are MGHRA and YSYEKL. Trimming pared 1 base from V and 1 base from J, leaving 14 bases between. CDR3 length: 17 residues.

The V and J genes are TRBV4-1 and TRBJ1-3; 10 bases map to TRBD1. The CDR3 has 16 amino acids. Germline CDR1 MGHRA, CDR2 YSYEKL. V was pared by 6 bases and J by 3 bases, with 8 bases of the junction left unmatched. The CDR3 DNA reads TGCGCCAGCAGTCCCGGGGGACAGGGGTATGGAAACACCATATATTTT. This translates into CASSPGGQGYGNTIYF.

This chain links TRBV6-1 with TRBJ2-1; maybe TRBD2 (6 bases). The CDR3 runs to 13 residues. The germline CDR1 and CDR2 sequences are MNHNS and SASEGT. Deletions cut 3 bases from V and 10 bases from J, with 13 bases between. The CDR3 sequence is CASSETTGEEQFF. CDR3 in DNA: TGTGCCAGCAGTGAGACTACGGGGGAGGAGCAGTTCTTC.

This chain joins TRBV29-1 and TRBJ1-2, with 10 positions matching TRBD1. V was pared by 5 bases and J by 4 bases, with 7 bases of the junction left unmatched. The CDR3 runs to 14 residues. The germline V gene has CDR1 SQVTM and CDR2 ANQGSEA. CDR3 nucleotides: TGCAGCGTTAACCCCGGACAGGGGGTCTATGGCTACACCTTC. Its protein product is CSVNPGQGVYGYTF.

This clone showed up just once. Other DNA sequences in this sample translate to the same CDR3. The chain recombines TRBV7-3 with TRBJ1-1; 9 bases fit TRBD1. The germline V gene encodes CDR1 SGHTA and CDR2 FQGTGA. This CDR3 contains 14 residues. The junction had 2 bases not matched to a gene; V was cut back by 5 bases and J by 1 base. This chain's CDR3 is CASSPGQGNTEAFF. The CDR3 DNA sequence: TGTGCCAGCAGCCCGGGACAGGGGAACACTGAAGCTTTCTTT.

This clone was observed once. For the CDR3, the DNA is TGTGCCAGCAGCACGACGACACCGGGAAATGAAAAACTGTTTTTT. Encoded protein: CASSTTTPGNEKLFF. This chain joins TRBV7-6 and TRBJ1-4; no reliable D call. This CDR3 comprises 15 residues. The V end lost 5 bases, the J end lost 5 bases, and 15 bases lay between the germline ends. Germline loops: CDR1 SGHVS, CDR2 FNYEAQ.